The present TCR beta chain was sequenced within a study of molecular identifiers for immune sequencing clone quantification. On the study more broadly: In replicates, RNA from about 20,000 or 100,000 naive CD8 cells was split five ways, four sequenced.

The V end lost 5 bases, the J end lost 3 bases, and 8 bases lay between the germline ends. From germline, CDR1 is SEHNR and CDR2 FQNEAQ (reference sequence). This CDR3 has 12 residues. This clonotype was recorded at least ten times. Naive CD8 sequencing libraries were generated from about 19,000 to 1,100,000 sorted cells, with 10%, 30% or 50% RNA as input. TCRdb called the PCR reads again in MiXCR, with one record for every CDR3 protein. The table lists around 320,000 distinct CDR3 sequences, over 20% of them singletons. J is TRBJ2-7 and V is TRBV7-9; D ambiguous. The clonotype comes from a human donor in good health. Some libraries in this study had Jurkat cell RNA spiked in. Sequenced input: naive CD8+ T cells from blood, with Jurkat cell RNA spiked in. Subset in this sample: FACS-sorted CD8+CD4-CCR7+CD45RA+ naive T cells. The CDR3 sequence: CASSPISYEQYF. The CDR3 nucleotides read TGTGCCAGCAGCCCGATTAGCTACGAGCAGTACTTC.